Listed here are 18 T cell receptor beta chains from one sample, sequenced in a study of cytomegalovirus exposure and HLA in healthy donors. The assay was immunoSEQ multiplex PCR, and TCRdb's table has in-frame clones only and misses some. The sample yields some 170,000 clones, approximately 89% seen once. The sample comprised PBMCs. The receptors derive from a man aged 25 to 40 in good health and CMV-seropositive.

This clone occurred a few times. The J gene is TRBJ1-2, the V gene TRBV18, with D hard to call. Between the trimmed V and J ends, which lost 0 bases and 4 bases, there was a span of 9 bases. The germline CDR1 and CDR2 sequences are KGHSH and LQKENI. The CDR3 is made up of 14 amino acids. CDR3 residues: CASSPPDRPYGYTF. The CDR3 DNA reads TGTGCCAGCTCACCACCGGACCGACCCTATGGCTACACCTTC.

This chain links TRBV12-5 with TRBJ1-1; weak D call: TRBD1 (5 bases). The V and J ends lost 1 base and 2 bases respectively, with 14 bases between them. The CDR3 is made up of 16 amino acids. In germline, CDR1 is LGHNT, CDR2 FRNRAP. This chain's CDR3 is CASGLGIPGTNTEAFF. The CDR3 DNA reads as TGTGCTAGTGGTTTGGGGATACCGGGGACCAACACTGAAGCTTTCTTT.

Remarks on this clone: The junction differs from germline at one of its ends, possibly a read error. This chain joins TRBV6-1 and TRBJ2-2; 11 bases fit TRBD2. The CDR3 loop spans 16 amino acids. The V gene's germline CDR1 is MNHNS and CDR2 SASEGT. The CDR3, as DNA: TGTGCCAGCAGAGAAGTAGCGGGAGGGAGCTTAGGGGAGCTGTTTTTT. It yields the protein CASREVAGGSLGELFF.

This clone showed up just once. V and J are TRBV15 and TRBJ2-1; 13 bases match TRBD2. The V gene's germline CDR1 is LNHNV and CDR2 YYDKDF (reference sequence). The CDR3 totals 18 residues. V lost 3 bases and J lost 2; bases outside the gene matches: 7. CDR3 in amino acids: CATSSSLTSGRAYNEQFF. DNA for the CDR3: TGTGCCACCAGCAGCTCCCTTACTAGCGGGAGGGCCTACAATGAGCAGTTCTTC.

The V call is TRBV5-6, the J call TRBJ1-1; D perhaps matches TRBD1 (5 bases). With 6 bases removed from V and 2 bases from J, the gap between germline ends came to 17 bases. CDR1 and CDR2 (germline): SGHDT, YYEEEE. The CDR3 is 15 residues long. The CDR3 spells CASTRPGGVNTEAFF. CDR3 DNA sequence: TGTGCCAGCACCAGACCGGGGGGAGTTAACACTGAAGCTTTCTTT.

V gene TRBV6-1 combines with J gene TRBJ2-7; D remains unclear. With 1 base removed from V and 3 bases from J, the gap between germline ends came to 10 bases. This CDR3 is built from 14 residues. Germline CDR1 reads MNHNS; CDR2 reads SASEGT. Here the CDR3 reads CASSEGAVIYEQYF. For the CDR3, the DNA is TGTGCCAGCAGTGAAGGGGCAGTTATCTACGAGCAGTACTTC.

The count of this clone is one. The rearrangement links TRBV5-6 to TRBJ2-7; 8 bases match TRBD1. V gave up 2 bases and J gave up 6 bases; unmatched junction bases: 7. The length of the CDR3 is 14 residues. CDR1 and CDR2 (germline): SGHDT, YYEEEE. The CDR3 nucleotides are TGTGCCAGCAGCTTAGGTCAGGGGGCGTTCGAGCAGTACTTC. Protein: CASSLGQGAFEQYF.

CDR3 DNA sequence: TGCGCCAGCAGCCAGACGCGGGGGCGGCTGAGGTACACAGATACGCAGTATTTT. Translating it yields CASSQTRGRLRYTDTQYF. J is TRBJ2-3 and V is TRBV4-1, with D tentatively TRBD2 (7 bases). This CDR3 spans 18 amino acids. V lost 3 bases, J lost 2 bases, and 21 bases lay in between. CDR1 and CDR2 from the germline V gene are MGHRA and YSYEKL.

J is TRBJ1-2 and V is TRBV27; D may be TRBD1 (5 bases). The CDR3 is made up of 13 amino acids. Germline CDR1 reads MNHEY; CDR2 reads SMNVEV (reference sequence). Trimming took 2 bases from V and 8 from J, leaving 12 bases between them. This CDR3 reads CASSLIGGWGYTF. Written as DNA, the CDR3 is TGTGCCAGCAGTTTAATCGGGGGATGGGGCTACACCTTC.

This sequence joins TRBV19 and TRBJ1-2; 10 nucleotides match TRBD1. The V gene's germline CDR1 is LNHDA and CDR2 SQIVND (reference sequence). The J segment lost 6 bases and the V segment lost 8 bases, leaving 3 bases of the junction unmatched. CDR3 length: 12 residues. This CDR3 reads CASWDRGNGYTF. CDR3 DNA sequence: TGTGCCAGTTGGGACAGGGGAAATGGCTACACCTTC.

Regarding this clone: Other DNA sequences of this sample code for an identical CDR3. Here the CDR3 DNA reads TGCAGCGTTGGCCCCGCAGGGTCCTACGAGCAGTACTTC. As protein: CSVGPAGSYEQYF. This chain connects TRBV29-1 to TRBJ2-7, with D possibly TRBD1 on 5 matching bases. V was cut by 4 bases and J by 1 base, with 11 bases left in between. There are 13 residues in the CDR3. Germline lookup yields CDR1 SQVTM and CDR2 ANQGSEA.

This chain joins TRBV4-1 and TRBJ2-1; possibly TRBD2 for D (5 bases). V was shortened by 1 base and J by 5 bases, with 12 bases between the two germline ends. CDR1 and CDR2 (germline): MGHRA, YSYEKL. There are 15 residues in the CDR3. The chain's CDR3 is CASSQGRGPHNEQFF. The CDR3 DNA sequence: TGCGCCAGCAGCCAAGGTCGCGGGCCTCACAATGAGCAGTTCTTC.

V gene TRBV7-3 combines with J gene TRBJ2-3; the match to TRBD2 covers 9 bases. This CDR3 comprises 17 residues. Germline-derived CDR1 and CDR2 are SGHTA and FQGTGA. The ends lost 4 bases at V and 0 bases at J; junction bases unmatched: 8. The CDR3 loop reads CASSYLSGGMSTDTQYF. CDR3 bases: TGTGCCAGCAGCTACCTGAGCGGGGGGATGAGCACAGATACGCAGTATTTT.

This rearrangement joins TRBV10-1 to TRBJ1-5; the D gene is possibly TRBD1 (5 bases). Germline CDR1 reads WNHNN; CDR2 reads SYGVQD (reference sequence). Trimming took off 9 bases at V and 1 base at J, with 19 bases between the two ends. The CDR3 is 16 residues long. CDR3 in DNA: TGCGCCAGGCCCCCGGGACGGCGGACGAGCAATCAGCCCCAGCATTTT. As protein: CARPPGRRTSNQPQHF.

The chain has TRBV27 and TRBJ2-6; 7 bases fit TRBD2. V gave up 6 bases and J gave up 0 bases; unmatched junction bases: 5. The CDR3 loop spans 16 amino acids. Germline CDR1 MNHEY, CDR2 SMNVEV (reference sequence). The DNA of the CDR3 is TGTGCCAGCAGCGGGTGGGGGGGCTCTGGGGCCAACGTCCTGACTTTC. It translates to CASSGWGGSGANVLTF. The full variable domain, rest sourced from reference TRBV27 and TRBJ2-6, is EAQVTQNPRYLITVTGKKLTVTCSQNMNHEYMSWYRQDPGLGLRQIYYSMNVEVTDKGDVPEGYKVSRKEKRNFPLILESPSPNQTSLYFCASSGWGGSGANVLTFGAGSRLTVL.

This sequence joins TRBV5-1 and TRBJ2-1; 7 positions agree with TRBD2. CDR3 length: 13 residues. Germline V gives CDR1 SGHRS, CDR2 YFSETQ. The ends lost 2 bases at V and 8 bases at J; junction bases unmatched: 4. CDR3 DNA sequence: TGCGCCAGCAGCTTCAGCGGGAAAGATGAGCAGTTCTTC. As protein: CASSFSGKDEQFF.

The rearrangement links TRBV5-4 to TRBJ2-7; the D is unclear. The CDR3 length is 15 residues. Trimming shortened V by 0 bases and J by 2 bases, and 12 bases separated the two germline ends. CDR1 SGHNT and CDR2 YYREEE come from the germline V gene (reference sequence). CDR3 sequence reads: CASSLDLVGPYEQYF. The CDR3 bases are TGTGCCAGCAGCTTGGATTTGGTGGGTCCCTACGAGCAGTACTTC.

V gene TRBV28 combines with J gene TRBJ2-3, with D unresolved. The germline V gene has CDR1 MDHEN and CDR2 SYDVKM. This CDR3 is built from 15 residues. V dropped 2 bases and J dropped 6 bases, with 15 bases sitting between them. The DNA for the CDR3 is TGTGCCAGCAGTTTACCCGGGCGGTACATGGATACGCAGTATTTT. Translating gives CASSLPGRYMDTQYF.